The 8 T cell receptor beta chains given below trace back to one sample, sequenced in a study of cytomegalovirus exposure and HLA in healthy donors. The primer mix had 60 Vbeta and 13 Jbeta primers. Assay: immunoSEQ multiplex PCR; the TCRdb copy retains only in-frame clones and omits some. The sample includes 110,000 to 150,000 clones, about three quarters of them seen just once. The sequenced sample was PBMCs. The receptors were gathered from a male donor in good health and CMV-seronegative.

The V gene is TRBV4-2, the J gene TRBJ1-6, with D tentatively TRBD1 (6 bases). CDR3 length: 15 amino acids. The V end was cut by 4 bases, the J end by 10 bases, with 17 bases between. The germline V gene encodes CDR1 LGHNA and CDR2 YNFKEQ. In DNA form, the CDR3 reads TGTGCCAGCAGCCTAGATTTACAGGGAGGGTCACCCCTCCACTTT. This translates into CASSLDLQGGSPLHF.

Concerning this clone: One end of the junction is discordant with germline, which a read error may explain. This chain connects TRBV7-9 to TRBJ2-3; possibly TRBD2 for D (6 bases). The CDR3 runs 16 residues. CDR1 and CDR2 from the germline V gene are SEHNR and FQNEAQ (reference sequence). CDR3: CSSSLGLALSTDTQYF. Here the CDR3 DNA reads TGTTCCAGCAGCTTAGGCCTAGCGCTTAGCACAGATACGCAGTATTTT.

The CDR3 DNA reads as TGCGCCAGCAGCCCGGCGGGGGGTGGATCCTATAATTCACCCCTCCACTTT. Its protein is CASSPAGGGSYNSPLHF. This chain links TRBV4-1 with TRBJ1-6; D is possibly TRBD1 (5 bases). V was clipped by 4 bases and J by 1 base, with 14 bases between them. The CDR3 spans 17 residues. CDR1 is MGHRA and CDR2 is YSYEKL in the germline V gene.

The chain joins TRBV11-2 to TRBJ1-1; 8 bases align to TRBD1. This CDR3 spans 15 amino acids. Germline V gene sequence: CDR1 SGHAT, CDR2 FQNNGV. V was pared by 7 bases and J by 2 bases, with 9 bases of the junction left unmatched. CDR3 sequence: CASTLGQGRNTEAFF. The CDR3 DNA sequence: TGTGCCAGCACACTCGGACAGGGACGCAACACTGAAGCTTTCTTT.

The V call is TRBV6-5, the J call TRBJ2-7; 7 nucleotides align to TRBD2. This CDR3 spans 14 amino acids. Losses at the gene ends were 6 bases for V and 7 bases for J; bases not matched to a gene: 12. Germline V gene lookup returns CDR1 MNHEY and CDR2 SVGAGI. The CDR3: CASRGEGWYEEQYF. Written as DNA, the CDR3 is TGTGCCAGCAGGGGGGAGGGGTGGTATGAGGAGCAGTACTTC.

The chain joins TRBV6-5 to TRBJ2-3; 9 bases are a match to TRBD2. The CDR3 length is 15 residues. Germline-derived CDR1 and CDR2 are MNHEY and SVGAGI. The trim removed 6 bases at V and 2 bases at J, leaving 6 bases unmatched. CDR3 DNA sequence: TGTGCCAGCAGGCTTAGCGGGGGTCCCACAGATACGCAGTATTTT. It translates to CASRLSGGPTDTQYF.

The sample holds one count of this clone. DNA for the CDR3: TGTGCCAGCAGTCGTGCGGTCTCTGGAAACACCATATATTTT. Translating gives CASSRAVSGNTIYF. This chain uses TRBV14 with TRBJ1-3; D is unresolved. The CDR3 length is 14 residues. Deletions cut 6 bases from V and 0 bases from J, with 9 bases between. Germline V gene sequence: CDR1 SGHDN, CDR2 FVKESK.

This clone is categorized as medium-sized (0.01 to 0.1%). The chain is built from TRBV27 and TRBJ2-1; 8 bases are a match to TRBD1. The CDR3 sequence is 14 residues long. V lost 4 bases, J lost 5 bases, and 4 bases stayed unmatched. From germline, CDR1 is MNHEY and CDR2 SMNVEV (reference sequence). CDR3 nucleotide sequence: TGTGCCAGCAGTTGGGGACAGGAGAACAATGAGCAGTTCTTC. This codes for CASSWGQENNEQFF.